The entry that follows covers one T cell receptor beta chain sequence. The data were obtained in a study of blood T cell repertoires in COVID-19. Study context: Samples of COVID-19 (acute and convalescent) were obtained from the United States, Italy and Spain. Nucleic acid was either cDNA or gDNA, and it came from T cells, B-cell-depleted T cells, or PBMCs.

Per the germline V gene, CDR1 is MNHNS and CDR2 is SASEGT. This CDR3 has 12 amino acids. V shed 4 bases and J shed 6 bases, with 7 bases lying between them. As originally analysed: Reference gene primers were amplified, and this amplification served to estimate nucleated cell counts. Produced via immunoSEQ multiplex PCR; TCRdb's table is partial and in-frame only. From that table come the V and J calls and clone size; the DNA was used to work out D and trimming. The sample contains roughly 73,000 clones, around 87% of which appear only once. The sequence was collected from an elderly woman with active or convalescent COVID-19. The chain couples TRBV6-1 to TRBJ1-5, with no clear D. Sequenced input: peripheral blood. CDR3 sequence (DNA): TGTGCCAGCAGTGGAGCTCGTCAGCCCCAGCATTTT. Translated: CASSGARQPQHF.